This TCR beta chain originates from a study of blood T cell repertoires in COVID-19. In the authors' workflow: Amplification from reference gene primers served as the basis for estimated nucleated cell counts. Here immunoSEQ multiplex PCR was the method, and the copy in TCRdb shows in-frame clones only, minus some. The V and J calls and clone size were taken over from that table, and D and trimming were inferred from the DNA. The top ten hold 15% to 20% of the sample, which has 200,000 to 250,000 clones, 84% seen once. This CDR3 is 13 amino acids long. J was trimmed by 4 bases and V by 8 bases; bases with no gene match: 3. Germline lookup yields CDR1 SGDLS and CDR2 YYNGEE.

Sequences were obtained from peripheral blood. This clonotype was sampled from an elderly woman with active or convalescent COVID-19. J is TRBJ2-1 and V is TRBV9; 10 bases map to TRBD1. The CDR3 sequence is CASGTGAYNEQFF. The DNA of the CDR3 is TGTGCCAGTGGGACAGGGGCGTACAATGAGCAGTTCTTC.